This T cell receptor (beta chain) originates from a study of blood T cell repertoires in COVID-19 (dated by TCRdb to 2019 to 2021). In the study overall: Collaborator samples came from the United States, Italy and Spain and covered acute and convalescent phases of COVID-19. The prospective study material was composed of cDNA or gDNA derived from T cells, B-cell-depleted T cells, or PBMCs. Subjects who had been exposed to COVID-19, were actively infected with it, or had recovered from it provided the deeply sampled blood TCRbeta repertoires that made up the dataset. The repertoires were released in a freely available public database meant as a resource for research on the immune response to SARS-CoV-2. The samples were drawn from the first 160 participants of the ongoing ImmuneRACE study and from 1,254 subjects provided by 6 global collaborators. Nearly every sample came with metadata listing a de-identified subject ID, COVID-19 status, age in years and sex. Where HLA class I and class II types were available, the types were taken from metadata supplied by the sample provider, not from assay-based typing. On the study overall, not on this receptor specifically: How much clinical and demographic metadata was included differed by source and by participant, and the metadata was provided uncurated.

TCRbeta CDR3 regions were amplified from genomic DNA by means of the immunoSEQ Assay, a bias-controlled multiplex PCR. The paper's processing steps were these. The number of nucleated cells in each sample was estimated from the amplification of reference gene primers within the assay. Sequence reads were collapsed and filtered to measure the absolute abundance of every unique TCRbeta CDR3 rearrangement. Productive Simpson clonality was computed per sample as the square root of Simpson's diversity index over productive rearrangements. The table was pulled from immuneACCESS by TCRdb, which kept in-frame rearrangements only. Such tables lose some clones; where checked, under half of the loss comes from unresolved V genes, and the rest has no known cause. The DNA gave D and trimming, while V, J and clone size come from that table. The sample data list more than 65,000 clones, and around 80% of these were observed just once. 9.7% of the sample lies in the top ten.

The CDR3 goes from the cysteine to the phenylalanine over 14 residues. Just CDR3 DNA is preserved here, 42 bases in frame from base 1. Germline trimming: 4 bases from V, 10 bases from J; junction bases outside gene matches: 7. Per the germline V gene, SGHRS is the CDR1 and YFSETQ is the CDR2. The collaborating institutions used their own protocols to collect whole blood in K2EDTA tubes. For TCRbeta analysis, collaborator samples were shipped as frozen whole blood, as isolated PBMCs, or as DNA extracted from either sample type. With respect to this clone: The antigen this receptor binds is unknown. No clone much larger than this one lies a single base away; base qualities are absent.

The sequenced material came from peripheral blood. This sequence uses TRBV5-1 and TRBJ1-6, and 8 junctional nucleotides match TRBD1. This clonotype was sampled from a woman of 80 years or more with acute or convalescent COVID-19. The CDR3 protein sequence reads: CASSPGQGNSPLHF. Here is the DNA: TGCGCCAGCAGCCCAGGACAGGGTAACTCACCCCTCCACTTT.